This T cell receptor (beta chain) was sequenced for a study of T-cell reconstitution after alpha-beta-depleted transplantation in children. Regarding the study as a whole: Reportedly, roughly two months post-transplant, alpha-beta T cells arose from several hundred expanded graft clones. Surviving recipient cells, namely T cells and thymic progenitors, were the source of high day-60 TCRbeta diversity in some patients.

For TCRbeta, the library was prepared with unique molecular identifiers. Via MiXCR, TCRdb re-called the PCR reads, giving one row per CDR3 protein. The sample yields more than 400,000 distinct CDR3 sequences, about 40% seen once. This clonotype was counted only a few times. No antigen is known for it. The specimen comprised PBMCs, sampled before TCRalphabeta/CD19-depleted stem cell transplant. The origin of this receptor is a girl aged 2 to 10 with aplastic anemia, due to receive a stem cell transplant.

The CDR3 DNA follows: TGTGCCAGCAGCTTGGAATTCCAAGAGACCCAGTACTTC. Its translation is CASSLEFQETQYF. The chain combines TRBV7-3 with TRBJ2-5; D is unresolved. The CDR3 extends over 13 amino acids. Germline V gene data show CDR1 as SGHTA and CDR2 as FQGTGA. Trimming left V 3 bases short and J 1 base short, with 6 bases between.